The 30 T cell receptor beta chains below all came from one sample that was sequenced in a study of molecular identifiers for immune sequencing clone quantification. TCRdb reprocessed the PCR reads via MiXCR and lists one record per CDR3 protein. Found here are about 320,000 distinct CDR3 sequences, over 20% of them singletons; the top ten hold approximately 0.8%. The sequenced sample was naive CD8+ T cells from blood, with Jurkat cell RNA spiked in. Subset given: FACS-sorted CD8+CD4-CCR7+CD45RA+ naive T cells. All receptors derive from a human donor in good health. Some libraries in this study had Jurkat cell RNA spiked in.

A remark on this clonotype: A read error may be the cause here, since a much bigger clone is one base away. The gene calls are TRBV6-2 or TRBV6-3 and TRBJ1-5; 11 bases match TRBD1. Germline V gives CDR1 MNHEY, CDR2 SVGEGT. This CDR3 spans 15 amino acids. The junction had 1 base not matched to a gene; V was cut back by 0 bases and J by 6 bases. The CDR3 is CASSYSGQGGQPQHF. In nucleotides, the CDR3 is TGTGCCAGCAGTTACTCGGGACAGGGGGGTCAGCCCCAGCATTTT.

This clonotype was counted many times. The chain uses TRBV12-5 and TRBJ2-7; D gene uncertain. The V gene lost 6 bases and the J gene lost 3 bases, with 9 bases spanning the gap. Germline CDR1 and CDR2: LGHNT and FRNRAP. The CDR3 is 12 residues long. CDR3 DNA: TGTGCTAGTGGGTTTCCGATCTACGAGCAGTACTTC. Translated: CASGFPIYEQYF.

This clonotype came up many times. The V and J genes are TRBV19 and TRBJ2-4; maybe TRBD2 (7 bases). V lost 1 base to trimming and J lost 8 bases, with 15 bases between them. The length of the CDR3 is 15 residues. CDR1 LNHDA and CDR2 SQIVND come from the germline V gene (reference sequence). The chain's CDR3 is CASSIGWGGSDIQYF. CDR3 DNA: TGTGCCAGTAGTATAGGATGGGGGGGCAGTGACATTCAGTACTTC.

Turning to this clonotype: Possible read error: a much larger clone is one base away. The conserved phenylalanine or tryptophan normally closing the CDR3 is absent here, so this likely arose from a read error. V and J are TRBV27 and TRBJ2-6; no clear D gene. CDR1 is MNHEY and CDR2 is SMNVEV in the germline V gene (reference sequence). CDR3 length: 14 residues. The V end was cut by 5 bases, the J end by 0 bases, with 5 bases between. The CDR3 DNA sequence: TGTGCCAGCAGTCCGTTCTCTGGGGCCAACGTCCTGACTTCC. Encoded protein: CASSPFSGANVLTS.

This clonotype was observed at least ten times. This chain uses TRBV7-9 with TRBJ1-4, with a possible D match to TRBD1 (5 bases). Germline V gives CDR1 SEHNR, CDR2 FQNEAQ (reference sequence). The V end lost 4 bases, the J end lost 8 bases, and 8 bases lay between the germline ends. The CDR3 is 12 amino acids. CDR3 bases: TGTGCCAGCAGCTCGAGGGGAGAAAAACTGTTTTTT. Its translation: CASSSRGEKLFF. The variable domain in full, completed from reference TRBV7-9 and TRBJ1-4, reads DTGVSQNPRHKITKRGQNVTFRCDPISEHNRLYWYRQTLGQGPEFLTYFQNEAQLEKSRLLSDRFSAERPKGSFSTLEIQRTEQGDSAMYLCASSSRGEKLFFGSGTQLSVL.

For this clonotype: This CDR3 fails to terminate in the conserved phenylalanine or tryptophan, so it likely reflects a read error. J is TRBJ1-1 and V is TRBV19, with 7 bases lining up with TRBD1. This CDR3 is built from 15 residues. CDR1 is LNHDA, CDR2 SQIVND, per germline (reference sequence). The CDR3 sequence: CASSISGGGNTEAFL. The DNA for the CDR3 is TGTGCCAGTAGTATCAGTGGAGGGGGCAACACTGAGGCTTTCTTG.

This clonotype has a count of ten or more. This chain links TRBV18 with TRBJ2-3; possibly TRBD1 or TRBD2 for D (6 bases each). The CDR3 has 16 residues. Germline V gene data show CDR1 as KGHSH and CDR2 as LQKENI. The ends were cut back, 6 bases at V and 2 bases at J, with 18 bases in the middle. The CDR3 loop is CASSDGGGGPTDTQYF. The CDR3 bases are TGTGCCAGCTCCGACGGTGGAGGGGGGCCCACAGATACGCAGTATTTT.

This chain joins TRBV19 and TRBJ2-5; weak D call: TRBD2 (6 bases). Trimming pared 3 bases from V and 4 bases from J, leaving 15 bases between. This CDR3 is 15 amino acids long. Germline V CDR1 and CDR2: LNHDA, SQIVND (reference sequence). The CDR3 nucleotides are TGTGCCAGTAGTATTGGGACTCGGGGTCGAGAGACCCAGTACTTC. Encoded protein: CASSIGTRGRETQYF.

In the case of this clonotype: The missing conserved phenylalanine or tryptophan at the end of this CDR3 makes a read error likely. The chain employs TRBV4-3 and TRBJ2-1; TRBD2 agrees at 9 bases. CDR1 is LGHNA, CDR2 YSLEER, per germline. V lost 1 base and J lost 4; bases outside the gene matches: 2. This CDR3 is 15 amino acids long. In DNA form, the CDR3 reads TGCGCCAGCAGCCAAGCTAGCGGGATATACAATGAGCAGTTCTCC. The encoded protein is CASSQASGIYNEQFS.

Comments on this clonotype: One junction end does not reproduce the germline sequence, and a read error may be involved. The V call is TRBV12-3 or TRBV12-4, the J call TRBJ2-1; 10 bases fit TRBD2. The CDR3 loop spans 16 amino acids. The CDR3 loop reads CASKRPGTSDYNERFF. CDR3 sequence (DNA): TGTGCCAGCAAACGACCCGGGACTAGCGACTACAATGAGCGGTTCTTC.

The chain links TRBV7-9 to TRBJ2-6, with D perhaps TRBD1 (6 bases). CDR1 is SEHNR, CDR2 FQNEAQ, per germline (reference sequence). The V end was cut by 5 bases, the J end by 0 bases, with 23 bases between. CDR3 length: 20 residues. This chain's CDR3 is CASSANSGGQIISGANVLTF. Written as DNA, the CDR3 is TGTGCCAGCAGCGCCAACTCGGGTGGACAGATCATCTCTGGGGCCAACGTCCTGACTTTC.

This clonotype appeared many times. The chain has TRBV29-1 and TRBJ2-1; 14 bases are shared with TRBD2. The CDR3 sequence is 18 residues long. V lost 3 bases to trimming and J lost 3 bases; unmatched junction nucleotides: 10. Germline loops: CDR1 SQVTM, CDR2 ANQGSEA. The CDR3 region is CSVDGTSGGRPFYNEQFF. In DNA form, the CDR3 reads TGCAGCGTTGACGGGACTAGCGGGGGCCGGCCCTTCTACAATGAGCAGTTCTTC.

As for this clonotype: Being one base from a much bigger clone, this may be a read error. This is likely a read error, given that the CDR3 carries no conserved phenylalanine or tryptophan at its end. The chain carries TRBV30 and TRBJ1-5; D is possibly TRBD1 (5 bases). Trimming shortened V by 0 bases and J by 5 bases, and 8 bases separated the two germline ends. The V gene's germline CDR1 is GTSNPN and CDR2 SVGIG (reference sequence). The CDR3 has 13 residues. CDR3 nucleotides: TGTGCCTGGAGTGTATCAGGGTATCAGCCCCAGCATCTT. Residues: CAWSVSGYQPQHL.

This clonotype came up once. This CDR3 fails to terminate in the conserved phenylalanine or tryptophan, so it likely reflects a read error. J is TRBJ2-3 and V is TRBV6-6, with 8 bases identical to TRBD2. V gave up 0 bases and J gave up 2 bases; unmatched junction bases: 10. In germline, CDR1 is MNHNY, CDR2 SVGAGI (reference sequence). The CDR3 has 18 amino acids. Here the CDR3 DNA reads TGTGCCAGCAGTTACTCGATTCTACGGGGGGGAGACACAGATACGCAGTATATT. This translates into CASSYSILRGGDTDTQYI.

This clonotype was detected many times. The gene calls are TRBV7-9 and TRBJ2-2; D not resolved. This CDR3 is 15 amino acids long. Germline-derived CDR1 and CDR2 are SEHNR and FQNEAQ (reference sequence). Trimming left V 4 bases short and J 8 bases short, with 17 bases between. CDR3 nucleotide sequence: TGTGCCAGCAGCTCCCCCAAAGGGCCTCTTGGGGAGCTGTTTTTT. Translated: CASSSPKGPLGELFF.

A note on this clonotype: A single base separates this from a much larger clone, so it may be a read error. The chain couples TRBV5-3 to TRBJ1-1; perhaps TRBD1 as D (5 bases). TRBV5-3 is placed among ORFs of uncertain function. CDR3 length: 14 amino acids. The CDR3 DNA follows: TGTGCCAGCAGCTTGGAGGGGCTTCGAGCTGAAGCTTTCTTT. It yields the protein CASSLEGLRAEAFF.

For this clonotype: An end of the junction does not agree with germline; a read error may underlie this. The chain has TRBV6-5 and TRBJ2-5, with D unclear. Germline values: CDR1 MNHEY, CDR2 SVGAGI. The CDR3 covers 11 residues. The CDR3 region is CASSSGEAQYF. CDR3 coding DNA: TGTGCCAGCAGTTCCGGAGAGGCCCAGTACTTC.

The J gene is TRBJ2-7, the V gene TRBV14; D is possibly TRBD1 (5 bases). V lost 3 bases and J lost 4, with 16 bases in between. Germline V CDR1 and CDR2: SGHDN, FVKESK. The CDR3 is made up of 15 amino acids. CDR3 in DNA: TGTGCCAGCAGCCATACAGGATCCGGTTGGTACGAGCAGTACTTC. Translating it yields CASSHTGSGWYEQYF. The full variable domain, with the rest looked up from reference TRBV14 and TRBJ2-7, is EAGVTQFPSHSVIEKGQTVTLRCDPISGHDNLYWYRRVMGKEIKFLLHFVKESKQDESGMPNNRFLAERTGGTYSTLKVQPAELEDSGVYFCASSHTGSGWYEQYFGPGTRLTVT.

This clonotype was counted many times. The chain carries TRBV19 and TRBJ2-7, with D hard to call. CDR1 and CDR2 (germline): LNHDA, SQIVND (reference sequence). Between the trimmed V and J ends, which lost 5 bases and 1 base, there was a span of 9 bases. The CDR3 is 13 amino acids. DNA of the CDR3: TGTGCCAGTAGTTGGGCAGATTCCTACGAGCAGTACTTC. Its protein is CASSWADSYEQYF.

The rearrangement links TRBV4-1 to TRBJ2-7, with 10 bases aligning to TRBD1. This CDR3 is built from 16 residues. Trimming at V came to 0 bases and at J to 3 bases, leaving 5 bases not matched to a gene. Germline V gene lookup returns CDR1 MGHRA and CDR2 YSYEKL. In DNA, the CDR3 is TGCGCCAGCAGCCAAGATCGCGGGACAGGGGTCTACGAGCAGTACTTC. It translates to CASSQDRGTGVYEQYF.

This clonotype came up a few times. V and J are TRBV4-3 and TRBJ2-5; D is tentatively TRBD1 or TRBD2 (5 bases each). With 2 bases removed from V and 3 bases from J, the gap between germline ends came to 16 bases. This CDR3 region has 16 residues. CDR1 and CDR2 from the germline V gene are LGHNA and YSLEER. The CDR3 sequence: CASSQFRGQPEETQYF. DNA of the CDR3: TGCGCCAGCAGCCAATTCCGGGGCCAGCCCGAAGAGACCCAGTACTTC.

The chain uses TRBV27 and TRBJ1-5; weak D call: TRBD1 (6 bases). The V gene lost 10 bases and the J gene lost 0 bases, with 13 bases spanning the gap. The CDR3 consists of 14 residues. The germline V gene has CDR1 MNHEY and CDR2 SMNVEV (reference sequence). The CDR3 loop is CATSGVYSNQPQHF. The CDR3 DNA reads TGTGCCACATCAGGGGTTTATAGCAATCAGCCCCAGCATTTT.

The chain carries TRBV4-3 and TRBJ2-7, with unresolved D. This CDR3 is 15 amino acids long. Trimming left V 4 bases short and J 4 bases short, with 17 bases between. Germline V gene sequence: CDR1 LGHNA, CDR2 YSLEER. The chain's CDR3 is CASSRDRSAAYEQYF. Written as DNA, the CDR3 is TGCGCCAGCAGCCGAGATAGGAGCGCTGCTTACGAGCAGTACTTC.

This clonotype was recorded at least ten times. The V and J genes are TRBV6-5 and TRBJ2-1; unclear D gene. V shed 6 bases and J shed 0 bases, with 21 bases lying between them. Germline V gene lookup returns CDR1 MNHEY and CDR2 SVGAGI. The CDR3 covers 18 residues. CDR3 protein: CASRSRPLVADSYNEQFF. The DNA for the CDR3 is TGTGCCAGCAGGTCCCGTCCCCTGGTTGCGGACTCCTACAATGAGCAGTTCTTC.

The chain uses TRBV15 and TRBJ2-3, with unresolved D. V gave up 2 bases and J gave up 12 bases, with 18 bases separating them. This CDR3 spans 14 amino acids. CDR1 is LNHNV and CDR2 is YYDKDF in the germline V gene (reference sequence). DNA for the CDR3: TGTGCCACCAGCAGAACTGATGCCCGTGTTCCCCAGTATTTT. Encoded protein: CATSRTDARVPQYF.

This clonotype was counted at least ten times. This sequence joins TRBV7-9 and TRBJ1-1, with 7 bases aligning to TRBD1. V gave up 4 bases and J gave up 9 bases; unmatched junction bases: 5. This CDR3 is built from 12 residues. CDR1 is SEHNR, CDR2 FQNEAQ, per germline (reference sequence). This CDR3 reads CASSSKTGQAFF. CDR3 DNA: TGTGCCAGCAGCTCCAAGACAGGGCAAGCTTTCTTT.

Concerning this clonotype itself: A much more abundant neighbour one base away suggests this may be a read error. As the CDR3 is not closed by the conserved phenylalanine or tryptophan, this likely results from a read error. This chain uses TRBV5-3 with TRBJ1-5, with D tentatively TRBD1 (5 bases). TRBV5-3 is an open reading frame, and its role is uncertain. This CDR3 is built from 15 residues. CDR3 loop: CASSLGEGSNQPQHL. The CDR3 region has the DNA TGTGCCAGCAGCTTGGGGGAAGGGAGCAATCAGCCCCAGCATCTT.

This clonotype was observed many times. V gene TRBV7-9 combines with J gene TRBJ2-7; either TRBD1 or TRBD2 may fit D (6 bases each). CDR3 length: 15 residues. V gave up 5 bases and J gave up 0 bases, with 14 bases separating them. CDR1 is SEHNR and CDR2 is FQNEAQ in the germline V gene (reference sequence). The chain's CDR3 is CASSPPGASSYEQYF. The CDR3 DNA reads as TGTGCCAGCAGCCCCCCGGGGGCTAGCTCCTACGAGCAGTACTTC.

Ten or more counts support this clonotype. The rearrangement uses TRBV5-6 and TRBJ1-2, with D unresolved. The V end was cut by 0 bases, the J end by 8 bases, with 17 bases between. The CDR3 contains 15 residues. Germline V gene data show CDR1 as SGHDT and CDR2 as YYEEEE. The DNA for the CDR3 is TGTGCCAGCAGCTTGGTTGAGGCTGGCGGAAGGGGCTACACCTTC. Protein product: CASSLVEAGGRGYTF.

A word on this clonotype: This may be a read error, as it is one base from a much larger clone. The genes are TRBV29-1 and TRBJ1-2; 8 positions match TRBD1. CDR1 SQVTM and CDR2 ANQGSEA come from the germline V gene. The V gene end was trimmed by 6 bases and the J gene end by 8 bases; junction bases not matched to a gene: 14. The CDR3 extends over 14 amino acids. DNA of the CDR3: TGCAGCGTCATGGGACAGGCTTCCAATAGGGGCTACACCTTC. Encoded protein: CSVMGQASNRGYTF.